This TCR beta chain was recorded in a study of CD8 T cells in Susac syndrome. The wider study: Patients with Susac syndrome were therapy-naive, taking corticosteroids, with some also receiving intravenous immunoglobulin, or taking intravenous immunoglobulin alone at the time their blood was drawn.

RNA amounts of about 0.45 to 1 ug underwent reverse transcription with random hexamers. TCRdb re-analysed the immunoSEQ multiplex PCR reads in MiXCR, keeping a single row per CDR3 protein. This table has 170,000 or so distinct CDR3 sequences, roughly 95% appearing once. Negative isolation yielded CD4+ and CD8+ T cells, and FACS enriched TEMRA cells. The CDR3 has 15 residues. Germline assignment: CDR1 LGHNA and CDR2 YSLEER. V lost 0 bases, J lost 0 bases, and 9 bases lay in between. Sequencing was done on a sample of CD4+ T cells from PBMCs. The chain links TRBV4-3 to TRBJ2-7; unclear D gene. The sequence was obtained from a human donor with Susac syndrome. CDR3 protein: CASSQDRASSYEQYF. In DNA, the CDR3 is TGCGCCAGCAGCCAAGATCGGGCGTCCTCCTACGAGCAGTACTTC.